Listed here is a single T cell receptor (beta chain). Its antigen is currently not known. It has no much larger one-base neighbor in the sample; base qualities were not kept. The donors were healthy, HIV-negative adults who had no recently reported acute infections or vaccinations. Only Caucasian adults living in Nashville, Tennessee, USA were represented among the donors. Magnetic negative selection was used to enrich CD4+ T cells, after which naive cells were positively selected on CD45RA and the negative fraction became the memory subset. Blood was obtained by leukapheresis, after which PBMCs were separated by Ficoll-Histopaque density gradient centrifugation and cryopreserved in liquid nitrogen vapor phase. Purity and quantity of every magnetically sorted T cell population were checked by analytical flow cytometry. From each sorted fraction, genomic DNA was isolated and quantified by UV absorbance on a Nanodrop 2000c.

The germline V gene encodes CDR1 MNHNY and CDR2 SVGAGI (reference sequence). From the cysteine through the phenylalanine, the CDR3 covers 13 amino acids. The sequence is cut down to CDR3 DNA, 39 bases in frame from base 1. V loses 9 bases, J loses 6 bases, and the germline ends lie 17 bases apart. TCR CDR3 regions were amplified from genomic DNA by multiplex PCR using the deep immunoSEQ assay. Extracted genomic DNA from each cell subset was spread evenly across all wells of several immunoSEQ 96-well plates, with each plate serving as a replicate. For sorted subsets, each replicate PCR was loaded with 200 ng genomic DNA, equivalent to 30,000 or so T cell genomes. The purified libraries were quantified using a Qubit 3.0 fluorometer, sized with a Bioanalyzer 2100, and then quantified again using the KAPA Library Quantification kit. Each immunoSEQ 96-well plate was sequenced on its own single-read 150-cycle Illumina NextSeq 550 flow cell. The original methods were these. Because only junctional sequences without quality scores were contained in the immunoSEQ output, filtering matching that applied to full-length reads could not be performed. Sequences were annotated with PyIR, a Python wrapper for IgBLAST v1.9, using IMGT germline references to assign V/J genes and CDR3. Reads were removed for weak V/J assignments (E-value above 1e-6), missing CDR3, stop codons, out-of-frame junctions, or ambiguous translated residues. V3J clonotypes were defined as sequences sharing the same inferred V gene, J gene, and CDR3 amino acid sequence. Percentage overlap between repertoires was calculated by dividing the number of shared unique clonotypes by the size of the smaller repertoire. RTK rarefaction, the Chao1 estimator, and Recon v2.1 estimates of unobserved clonotypes were used to assess repertoire richness. OLGA was used to compute generation probabilities for all TCRbeta clonotypes that the gDNA method yielded from a few donors. TCRdb re-hosts the immuneACCESS table, in-frame sequences only. Its copies lack some clones; in the studies checked, an unresolved V gene accounts for under half of them, and the cause for the rest is not known. That table furnishes V, J and clone size, whereas the DNA furnished D and trimming. The sample table records over a million clones; 65% to 75% of these occur just once. The top ten constitute roughly 1.5% of the sample.

This record belongs to a study of shared clonotypes between healthy human individuals (TCRdb year 2020). Broadly, across the study: Two women and a few men aged 18 to 49 years were included in the cohort. For each donor, three plates each were used for CD4 naive and CD4 memory, two plates were used for CD8 naive, and one plate was used for CD8 memory. The study deeply sequenced blood TCR repertoires of about 5 healthy adults to estimate repertoire size and the extent of clonotype sharing between individuals. Libraries were prepared and TCR repertoires were sequenced by different laboratories using diverse techniques, in order to increase sequencing depth and limit assay-specific biases. Each donor's leukapheresis produced roughly between roughly 0.9 and 9 billion PBMCs. Summary of the overall study and its limitations: Compared with non-shared clonotypes, clonotypes shared by all four sorted-subset donors had higher generation probabilities. Sampling was restricted to blood, and TCR repertoires in tissues likely differ from the TCR repertoires found in blood. The small number of donors limited the genetic and exposure-history diversity represented. Pairwise subsampling indicated that sequencing depth was expected to affect the degree of clonotype sharing among donors. Naive subsets generally had larger estimated clonotype richness than memory subsets did. Roughly 5.2% of naive CD4, 3.5% of naive CD8, about 2.4% of memory CD4, and less than 0.45% of memory CD8 clonotypes were shared across a few donors. Rarefaction of sorted-subset datasets indicated incomplete sequencing despite the large sequencing depth.

The specimen sequenced was memory CD4+ T cells sorted from blood. Reading the label with the study, this specimen's cell subset or site is: CD45RA-negative fraction. This receptor was taken from a man aged 18 to 35 in good health. The chain employs TRBV6-6 and TRBJ1-2; TRBD1 could be the D gene, as 5 bases match. The DNA reads as follows: TGTGCCAGTGACCGGGGGAGAGGTGATGGCTACACCTTC. This yields the protein CASDRGRGDGYTF.